This TCR beta chain was identified in a study of regulatory T cells in long-lasting Graves disease. Whole-study context: For under 3 months, newly diagnosed Graves' patients had been taking antithyroid drugs.

This clonotype was detected ten times or more. Trimming removed 7 bases from V and 4 bases from J, with 16 bases in between. The V gene's germline CDR1 is MDHEN and CDR2 SYDVKM. The CDR3 runs to 15 residues. iRepertoire HTBI primers and Arm-PCR of CDR3 regions built TCR beta libraries. One entry per CDR3 protein results from TCRdb running MiXCR on the multiplex PCR reads. The sample carries about 220,000 distinct CDR3 sequences, around 20% recorded once. Time point described: newly diagnosed GD, antithyroid drugs for less than 3 months. RNA extracted from PBMCs served as the sequencing template. These same data were also listed under a study on T cells in Graves' hyperthyroidism and ophthalmopathy. That study adds: The HTBI set primed first-round TCR CDR3 RT-PCR.

V is TRBV28 and J is TRBJ2-2, with D perhaps matching TRBD1 (6 bases). The sequence was obtained from a young woman with Graves disease. Material: peripheral blood mononuclear cells (PBMCs), obtained at new diagnosis, from a patient treated with antithyroid drugs. CDR3 nucleotides: TGTGCCAGCAAAGTAGGGGGTCGGAGCACCGGGGAGCTGTTTTTT. Its protein is CASKVGGRSTGELFF. Together with reference TRBV28 and TRBJ2-2, the CDR3 gives the full variable domain: DVKVTQSSRYLVKRTGEKVFLECVQDMDHENMFWYRQDPGLGLRLIYFSYDVKMKEKGDIPEGYSVSREKKERFSLILESASTNQTSMYLCASKVGGRSTGELFFGEGSRLTVL.